The 8 T cell receptor beta chains presented below share a single source sample, sequenced in a study of metastatic and nonmetastatic thyroid tumors. No treatment of any kind had been given to any patient before thyroid surgery. TCRdb used MiXCR to call clones anew from the PCR reads. The table records 7,500 to 9,500 clones, 35% to 45% of them present only once. Sequencing input: tumor tissue. The receptors come from a female donor with papillary thyroid cancer or a benign thyroid nodule (not recorded which). Some clones in this sample may be carry-over from other donors' samples.

The CDR3 region is CASSEVGTRAEAFF. CDR3 DNA sequence: TGTGCCAGCAGCGAAGTAGGAACGAGGGCTGAAGCTTTCTTT. The chain uses TRBV7-9 and TRBJ1-1; D gene unclear. There are 14 residues in the CDR3. Per the germline V gene, CDR1 is SEHNR and CDR2 is FQNEAQ (reference sequence). V shed 5 bases and J shed 6 bases, with 16 bases lying between them.

This clone was seen more than once but under ten times. The CDR3 loop reads CSAETENFYGYTF. CDR3 in DNA: TGCAGTGCTGAGACAGAAAATTTCTATGGCTACACCTTC. The chain is built from TRBV20-1 and TRBJ1-2; maybe TRBD1 (5 bases). The CDR3 runs to 13 residues. CDR1 and CDR2 from the germline V gene are DFQATT and SNEGSKA (reference sequence). The V end was cut by 5 bases, the J end by 4 bases, with 14 bases between.

This clone was found many times. A much larger clone is a single base away; this may be a read error. The rearrangement links TRBV6-1 to TRBJ1-5; a possible D gene is TRBD1 (5 bases). Germline V gene data show CDR1 as MNHNS and CDR2 as SASEGT. Deletions cut 1 base from V and 9 bases from J, with 22 bases between. The CDR3 consists of 17 residues. CDR3 residues: CASSEVVGRASWLPQHF. The DNA of the CDR3 is TGTGCCAGCAGTGAAGTGGTGGGACGGGCTAGCTGGTTGCCCCAGCATTTT.

This clone was counted many times. The chain carries TRBV7-6 and TRBJ2-5; D gene ambiguous. The germline gives CDR1 SGHVS, CDR2 FNYEAQ. V lost 1 base and J 0 bases, leaving 9 bases between the germline ends. This CDR3 is 15 amino acids long. The CDR3 here is CASSLGHGYQETQYF. CDR3 bases: TGTGCCAGCAGCTTAGGACACGGATACCAAGAGACCCAGTACTTC. The full variable domain, its missing parts supplied by reference TRBV7-6 and TRBJ2-5, is GAGVSQSPRYKVTKRGQDVALRCDPISGHVSLYWYRQALGQGPEFLTYFNYEAQQDKSGLPNDRFSAERPEGSISTLTIQRTEQRDSAMYRCASSLGHGYQETQYFGPGTRLLVL.

This clone has a count of ten or more. CDR3 amino acids: CASSWGRVGEKLFF. In nucleotides, the CDR3 is TGTGCCAGCAGCTGGGGAAGGGTTGGTGAAAAACTGTTTTTT. The rearrangement uses TRBV6-1 and TRBJ1-4; unclear D gene. The CDR3 sequence is 14 residues long. The ends were cut back, 6 bases at V and 7 bases at J, with 15 bases in the middle. CDR1 is MNHNS, CDR2 SASEGT, per germline.

The genes are TRBV7-3 and TRBJ1-1, with 8 bases fitting TRBD1. Trimming took 0 bases from V and 8 from J; bases not matched to a gene: 5. Germline V gives CDR1 SGHTA, CDR2 FQGTGA. There are 14 residues in the CDR3. The CDR3 DNA sequence: TGTGCCAGCAGCTTAACCGGACAGGGTACAGAAGCTTTCTTT. This gives the protein CASSLTGQGTEAFF.

This clone has ten or more counts. The J gene is TRBJ2-3, the V gene TRBV9; 7 bases match TRBD2. Trimming at V came to 0 bases and at J to 1 base, leaving 5 bases not matched to a gene. Germline CDR1 SGDLS, CDR2 YYNGEE. This CDR3 is built from 16 residues. CDR3 residues: CASSVDSGGGTDTQYF. For the CDR3, the DNA is TGTGCCAGCAGCGTAGATAGTGGGGGGGGCACAGATACGCAGTATTTT. Together with reference TRBV9 and TRBJ2-3, the CDR3 gives the full variable domain: DSGVTQTPKHLITATGQRVTLRCSPRSGDLSVYWYQQSLDQGLQFLIQYYNGEERAKGNILERFSAQQFPDLHSELNLSSLELGDSALYFCASSVDSGGGTDTQYFGPGTRLTVL.

V and J are TRBV4-3 and TRBJ2-7; 7 positions match TRBD1. Per the germline V gene, CDR1 is LGHNA and CDR2 is YSLEER. The V and J ends lost 3 bases and 7 bases, in that order; junction bases with no gene match: 9. The CDR3 has 14 residues. CDR3 sequence (DNA): TGCGCCAGCAGCCAGTACAGGGGCTCCCTGGAGCAGTACTTC. As protein: CASSQYRGSLEQYF.